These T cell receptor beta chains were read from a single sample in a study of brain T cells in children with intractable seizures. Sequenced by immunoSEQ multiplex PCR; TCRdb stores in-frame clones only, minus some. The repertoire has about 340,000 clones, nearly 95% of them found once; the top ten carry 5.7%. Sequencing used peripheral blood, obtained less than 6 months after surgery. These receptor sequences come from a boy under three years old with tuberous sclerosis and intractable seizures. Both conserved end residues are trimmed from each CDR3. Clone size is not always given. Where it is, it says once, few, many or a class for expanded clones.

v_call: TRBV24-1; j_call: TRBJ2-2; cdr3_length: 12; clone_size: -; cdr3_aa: ATSEDILTGELF
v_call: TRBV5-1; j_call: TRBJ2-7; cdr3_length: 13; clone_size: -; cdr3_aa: ASSLVGDRGYEQY
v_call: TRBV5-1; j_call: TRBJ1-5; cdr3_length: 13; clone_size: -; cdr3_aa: ASSLEGARNQPQH
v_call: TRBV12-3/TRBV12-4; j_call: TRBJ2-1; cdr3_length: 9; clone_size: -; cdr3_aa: ASSRLDEQF
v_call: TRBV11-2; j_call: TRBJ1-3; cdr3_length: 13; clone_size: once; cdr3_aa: ASSYNPGAGNTIY
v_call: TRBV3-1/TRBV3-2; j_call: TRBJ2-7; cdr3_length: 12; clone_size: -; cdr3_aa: ASSQKGVSVEQY
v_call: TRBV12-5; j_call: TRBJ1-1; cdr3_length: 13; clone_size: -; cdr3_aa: ASGSSGTGTLEAF
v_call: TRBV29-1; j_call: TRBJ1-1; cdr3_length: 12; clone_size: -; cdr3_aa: SVEIMENHHGAF
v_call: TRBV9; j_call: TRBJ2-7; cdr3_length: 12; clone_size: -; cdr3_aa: ASSYRDRGSEQY
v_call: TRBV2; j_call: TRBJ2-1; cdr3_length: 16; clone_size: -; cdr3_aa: ASMSPFDAGGADNEQF
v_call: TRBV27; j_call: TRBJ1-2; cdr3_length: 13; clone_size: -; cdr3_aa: ASRRGQGVNYGYT
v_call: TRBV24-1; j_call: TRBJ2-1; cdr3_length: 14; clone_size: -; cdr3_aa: ATSDLAPAGGNEQF
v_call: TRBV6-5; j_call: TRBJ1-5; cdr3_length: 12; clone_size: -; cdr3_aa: ASSPGGLNQPQH
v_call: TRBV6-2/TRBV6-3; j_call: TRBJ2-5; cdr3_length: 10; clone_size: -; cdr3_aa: ASSYLEETQY
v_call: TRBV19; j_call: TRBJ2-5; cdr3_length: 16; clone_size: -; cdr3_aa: ASSILLEVGRDQETQY
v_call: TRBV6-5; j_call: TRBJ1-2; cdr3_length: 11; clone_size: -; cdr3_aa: ASTRRGFYGYT
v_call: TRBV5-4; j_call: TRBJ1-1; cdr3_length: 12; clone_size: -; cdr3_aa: ASRGRAENTEAF
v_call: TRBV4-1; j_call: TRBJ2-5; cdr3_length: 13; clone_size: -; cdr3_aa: ASSQAGLLQETQY
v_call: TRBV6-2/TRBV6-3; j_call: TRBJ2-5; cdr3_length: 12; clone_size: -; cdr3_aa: ASSLRTPQETQY
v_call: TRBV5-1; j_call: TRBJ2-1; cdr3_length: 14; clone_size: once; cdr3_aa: ASSTLTGGPSNEQF
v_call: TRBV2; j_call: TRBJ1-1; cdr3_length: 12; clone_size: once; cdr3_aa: ASSDPPMGAEAF
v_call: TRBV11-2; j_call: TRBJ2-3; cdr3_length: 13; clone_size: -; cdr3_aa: ASTEGQIFTDTQY
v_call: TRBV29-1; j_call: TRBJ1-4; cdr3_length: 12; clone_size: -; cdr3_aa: SARTAATNEKLF
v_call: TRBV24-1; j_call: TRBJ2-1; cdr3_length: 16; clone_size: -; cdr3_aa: ATSVGWGDRDSYNEQF
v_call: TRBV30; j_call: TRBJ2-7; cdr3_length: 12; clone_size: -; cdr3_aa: AWKSLRNSYEQY
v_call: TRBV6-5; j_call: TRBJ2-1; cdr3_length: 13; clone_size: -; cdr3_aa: ASSLVEAPYNEQF
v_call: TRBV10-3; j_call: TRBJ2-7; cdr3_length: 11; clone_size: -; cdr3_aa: AISGDVIYEQY
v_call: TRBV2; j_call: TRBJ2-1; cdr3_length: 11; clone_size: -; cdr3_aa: ASSEGDYNEQF
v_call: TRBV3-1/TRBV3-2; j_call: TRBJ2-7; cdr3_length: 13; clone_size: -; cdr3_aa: ASSPPGLVLYEQY
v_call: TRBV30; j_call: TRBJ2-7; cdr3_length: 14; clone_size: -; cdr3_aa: AWGMTRDFLSYEQY
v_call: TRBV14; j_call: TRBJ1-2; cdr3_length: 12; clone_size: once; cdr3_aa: ASSQDAWGRGYT
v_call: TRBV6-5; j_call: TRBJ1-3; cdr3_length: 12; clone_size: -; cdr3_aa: ASRDPGVGNTIY
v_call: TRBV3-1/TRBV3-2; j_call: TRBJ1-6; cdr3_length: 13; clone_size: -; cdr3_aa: ASSALRTSNSPLH
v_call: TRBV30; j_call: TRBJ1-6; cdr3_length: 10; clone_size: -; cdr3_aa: AWRGQASPLH